These 8 T cell receptor beta chains were all obtained from the same sample, sequenced in a study of human T cells and chemical hapten exposure. As to time point: pre-sensitization, week 0. Specified treatment: therapeutic diphenylcyclopropenone sensitization with weekly scalp DPC. TCRdb re-derived calls from the RACE reads in MiXCR, one entry per CDR3 protein. The sample includes a few hundred thousand distinct CDR3 sequences, approximately 5% seen only once; the top ten take 7% to 10%. The sample was whole blood, taken in connection with sensitization to the hapten diphenylcyclopropenone (DPC). Source of these receptors: a young woman with alopecia areata. Some clones in this sample may be carry-over from other donors' samples.

This clonotype appeared a few times. This chain links TRBV29-1 with TRBJ1-1; 7 nucleotides agree with TRBD1. Trimming removed 4 bases from V and 4 bases from J; junction bases left unmatched: 12. The V gene's germline CDR1 is SQVTM and CDR2 ANQGSEA. This CDR3 has 15 amino acids. CDR3 nucleotide sequence: TGCAGCGTTGCCTGGGAGGACAGGACTCTCACTGAAGCTTTCTTT. Translation gives CSVAWEDRTLTEAFF.

This clonotype occurred many times. V and J are TRBV7-2 and TRBJ1-3; the match to TRBD1 covers 7 bases. Germline lookup yields CDR1 SGHTA and CDR2 FQGNSA. The V gene end was trimmed by 1 base and the J gene end by 3 bases; junction bases not matched to a gene: 3. The CDR3 spans 15 residues. CDR3 nucleotides: TGTGCCAGCAGCTTAGAAGGACAGGTTGGAAACACCATATATTTT. Protein sequence: CASSLEGQVGNTIYF.

This clonotype was detected only a few times. The CDR3 reads CASAYTDNPTQYF. Written as DNA, the CDR3 is TGCGCCAGCGCATATACCGATAACCCAACGCAGTATTTT. The V call is TRBV10-2, the J call TRBJ2-3, with D uncertain. Trimming shortened V by 8 bases and J by 9 bases, and 18 bases separated the two germline ends. CDR1 WSHSY and CDR2 SAAADI come from the germline V gene. The CDR3 runs 13 residues.

The chain carries TRBV7-8 and TRBJ1-4, with D perhaps matching TRBD1 (5 bases). The germline V and J ends were trimmed by 1 base and 5 bases, with 17 bases remaining between them. The germline CDR1 and CDR2 sequences are SGHVS and FQNEAQ. The CDR3 length is 17 residues. This CDR3 is CASSLGFTGGDNEKLFF. The CDR3 coding sequence is TGTGCCAGCAGCTTAGGCTTCACGGGAGGGGACAATGAAAAACTGTTTTTT.

Written as DNA, the CDR3 is TGTGCCAGCAGTTACTCTTTCGGGGATGAGCAGTTCTTC. Its translation: CASSYSFGDEQFF. V is TRBV6-2 or TRBV6-3 and J is TRBJ2-1, with D possibly being TRBD2 (5 bases). V gave up 0 bases and J gave up 8 bases, with 8 bases separating them. CDR1 is MNHEY, CDR2 SVGEGT, per germline. The CDR3 spans 13 residues.

This clonotype was seen a few times. J is TRBJ1-1 and V is TRBV6-2 or TRBV6-3; no reliable D call. Trimming shortened V by 10 bases and J by 13 bases, and 22 bases separated the two germline ends. Germline V gene sequence: CDR1 MNHEY, CDR2 SVGEGT. The CDR3 sequence is 12 residues long. CDR3 sequence: CATFRRNPPGFF. The CDR3 region has the DNA TGTGCCACCTTTAGGCGCAACCCCCCTGGTTTCTTT.

The chain has TRBV7-2 and TRBJ2-1, with TRBD2 matching 7 bases. There are 15 residues in the CDR3. Unmatched junction bases numbered 8, after V lost 4 bases and J lost 5 bases. Germline V lookup: CDR1 SGHTA, CDR2 FQGNSA. In nucleotides, the CDR3 is TGTGCCAGCAGCTCGTCGGGAGGCGGGAACAATGAGCAGTTCTTC. Amino acids: CASSSSGGGNNEQFF.

This clonotype was counted many times. The genes are TRBV20-1 and TRBJ1-1; D gene uncertain. Germline V gene lookup returns CDR1 DFQATT and CDR2 SNEGSKA (reference sequence). V lost 3 bases and J 8 bases, leaving 16 bases between the germline ends. The CDR3 totals 13 residues. The CDR3 region has the DNA TGCAGTGCTAGTCAAGACCCCGCTAAAGAAGCTTTCTTT. It specifies CSASQDPAKEAFF.